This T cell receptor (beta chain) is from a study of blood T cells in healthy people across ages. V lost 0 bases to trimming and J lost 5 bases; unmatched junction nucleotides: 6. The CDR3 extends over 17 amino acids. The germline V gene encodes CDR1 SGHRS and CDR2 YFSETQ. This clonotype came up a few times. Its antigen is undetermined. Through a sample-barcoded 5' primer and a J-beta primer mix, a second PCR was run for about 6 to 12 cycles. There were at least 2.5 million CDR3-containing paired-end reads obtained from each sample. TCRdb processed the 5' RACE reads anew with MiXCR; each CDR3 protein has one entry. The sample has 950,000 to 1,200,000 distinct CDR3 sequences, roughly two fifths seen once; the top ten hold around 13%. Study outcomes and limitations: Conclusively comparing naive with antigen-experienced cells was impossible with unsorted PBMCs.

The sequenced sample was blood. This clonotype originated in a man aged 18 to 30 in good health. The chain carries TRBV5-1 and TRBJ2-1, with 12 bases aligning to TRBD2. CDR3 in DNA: TGCGCCAGCAGCTTGGGCCAACTAGCGGGGGGAAACAATGAGCAGTTCTTC. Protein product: CASSLGQLAGGNNEQFF.